These 29 T cell receptor beta chains originate from one sample sequenced in a study of blood T cells in healthy people across ages. It was with a sample-barcoded 5' primer and a J-beta primer mix that a second PCR of roughly 7 to 12 cycles was run. TCRdb re-analysed the 5' RACE reads in MiXCR, keeping a single row per CDR3 protein. The sample comprises more than 1.4 million distinct CDR3 sequences, roughly 40% of which are singletons, and 7.9% rests with the top ten. Source material: blood. All receptors come from a woman under 30 in good health.

This clonotype was seen at least ten times. The chain recombines TRBV5-1 with TRBJ1-5; the D gene is possibly TRBD1 (5 bases). Germline values: CDR1 SGHRS, CDR2 YFSETQ. Trimming cost V 0 bases and J 6 bases, with 7 bases left between them. The CDR3 loop spans 13 amino acids. CDR3 sequence: CASSLDGGQPQHF. The CDR3 nucleotides read TGCGCCAGCAGCTTGGATGGGGGTCAGCCCCAGCATTTT.

The chain has TRBV15 and TRBJ2-2; TRBD2 agrees at 10 bases. CDR1 and CDR2 from the germline V gene are LNHNV and YYDKDF (reference sequence). The junction had 5 bases not matched to a gene; V was cut back by 6 bases and J by 4 bases. The length of the CDR3 is 15 residues. Here the CDR3 DNA reads TGTGCCACCAGTTTGGGACTAGCGCTCACCGGGGAGCTGTTTTTT. Translated, it gives CATSLGLALTGELFF.

The chain joins TRBV29-1 to TRBJ2-7; D remains unclear. The CDR3 runs 12 residues. Deletions cut 8 bases from V and 3 bases from J, with 14 bases between. Germline CDR1 and CDR2: SQVTM and ANQGSEA. For the CDR3, the DNA is TGCAGCTCTTCTGGGCCAATCTACGAGCAGTACTTC. Translating gives CSSSGPIYEQYF.

The J gene is TRBJ1-5, the V gene TRBV2; D remains ambiguous. Deletions cut 1 base from V and 5 bases from J, with 12 bases between. Germline loops: CDR1 SNHLY, CDR2 FYNNEI. The CDR3 is 15 amino acids. CDR3 bases: TGTGCCAGCAGTGAAGAACGGCTAGCAGATCAGCCCCAGCATTTT. This codes for CASSEERLADQPQHF.

The J gene is TRBJ2-6, the V gene TRBV20-1; weak D call: TRBD1 (6 bases). The CDR3 covers 14 residues. The V end lost 4 bases, the J end lost 4 bases, and 11 bases lay between the germline ends. In germline, CDR1 is DFQATT, CDR2 SNEGSKA (reference sequence). Here the CDR3 reads CSAIQGTGANVLTF. The CDR3 nucleotides are TGCAGTGCTATACAGGGCACCGGGGCCAACGTCCTGACTTTC.

To note about this clonotype: This may be a read error: a much more frequent sequence differs by one nucleotide. V gene TRBV27 combines with J gene TRBJ2-3; D is perhaps TRBD2 (6 bases). The CDR3 runs to 14 residues. V dropped 6 bases and J dropped 0 bases, with 10 bases sitting between them. Germline values: CDR1 MNHEY, CDR2 SMNVEV (reference sequence). This chain's CDR3 is CASRRGYSTDTQYF. The CDR3 nucleotides are TGTGCCAGCAGACGGGGGTATAGCACAGATACGCAGTATTTT.

Only a few counts were recorded for this clonotype. V gene TRBV15 combines with J gene TRBJ1-2; D is ambiguous. The CDR3 sequence is 15 residues long. The germline V gene encodes CDR1 LNHNV and CDR2 YYDKDF (reference sequence). V gave up 0 bases and J gave up 4 bases, with 12 bases separating them. CDR3 DNA sequence: TGTGCCACCAGCAGAGATCCCGACGTTATCTATGGCTACACCTTC. Translation: CATSRDPDVIYGYTF.

The sample holds many counts of this clonotype. The chain has TRBV7-9 and TRBJ2-1, with 7 bases lining up with TRBD1. The CDR3 covers 16 residues. Germline V lookup: CDR1 SEHNR, CDR2 FQNEAQ (reference sequence). The J segment lost 7 bases and the V segment lost 6 bases, leaving 15 bases of the junction unmatched. CDR3 sequence: CASSLQTGSGTNEQFF. The CDR3 region has the DNA TGTGCCAGCAGTTTACAGACAGGGTCGGGGACGAATGAGCAGTTCTTC.

The chain has TRBV5-6 and TRBJ2-7; 9 bases are shared with TRBD2. The ends lost 4 bases at V and 2 bases at J; junction bases unmatched: 4. The CDR3 has 14 amino acids. Germline lookup yields CDR1 SGHDT and CDR2 YYEEEE. The CDR3 sequence is CASSIAGEAYEQYF. DNA for the CDR3: TGTGCCAGCAGCATAGCGGGAGAGGCCTACGAGCAGTACTTC.

The table lists this clonotype with a few counts. This chain links TRBV29-1 with TRBJ2-1; TRBD2 might be the D (5 bases). Trimming took off 0 bases at V and 14 bases at J, with 14 bases between the two ends. CDR1 and CDR2 (germline): SQVTM, ANQGSEA. The CDR3 contains 12 residues. DNA of the CDR3: TGCAGCGTTGAAGATACCGGACTTCTTGAGTTCTTC. This encodes CSVEDTGLLEFF.

The gene calls are TRBV6-5 and TRBJ1-2, with D perhaps TRBD1 (5 bases). Trimming shortened V by 10 bases and J by 3 bases, and 21 bases separated the two germline ends. From germline, CDR1 is MNHEY and CDR2 SVGAGI. CDR3 length: 15 amino acids. The CDR3 is CATFPRGRVHYGYTF. CDR3 DNA sequence: TGTGCCACCTTCCCTAGGGGCAGGGTCCACTATGGCTACACCTTC.

This rearrangement joins TRBV24-1 to TRBJ2-1, with 11 bases that match TRBD2. This CDR3 has 15 residues. Germline CDR1 and CDR2: KGHDR and SFDVKD. The V gene end was trimmed by 6 bases and the J gene end by 7 bases; junction bases not matched to a gene: 7. Written as DNA, the CDR3 is TGTGCCACCAGTTCGGCTAGCGGGAGGAAGAATGAGCAGTTCTTC. Translation: CATSSASGRKNEQFF.

The chain employs TRBV10-3 and TRBJ2-1; D remains ambiguous. The end of the DNA is better explained by TRBJ2-7, so the J call may be wrong. This CDR3 has 13 amino acids. Germline values: CDR1 ENHRY, CDR2 SYGVKD. The CDR3 is CAISGNSYNEQYF. Written as DNA, the CDR3 is TGTGCCATCAGTGGGAACAGCTACAATGAGCAGTACTTC.

Concerning this clonotype: A much larger clone sits a single nucleotide away, making a read error possible. This chain connects TRBV27 to TRBJ2-7; D remains ambiguous. V lost 5 bases and J lost 0, with 8 bases in between. This CDR3 has 13 residues. Germline CDR1 is MNHEY and CDR2 is SMNVEV (reference sequence). Here the CDR3 DNA reads TGTGCCAGCAGTGACGCGAGCTCCTACGAGCAGTACTTC. Protein sequence: CASSDASSYEQYF.

The chain employs TRBV10-3 and TRBJ1-2; a possible D gene is TRBD1 (5 bases). CDR1 is ENHRY and CDR2 is SYGVKD in the germline V gene. The CDR3 is 15 amino acids. V was pared by 3 bases and J by 4 bases, with 15 bases between. In DNA, the CDR3 is TGTGCCATCAGTGACCCCGGACAACTAATCTATGGCTACACCTTC. Protein: CAISDPGQLIYGYTF.

The table lists this clonotype with a few counts. The chain links TRBV11-2 to TRBJ2-7; 7 nucleotides align to TRBD1. V trimming: 1 base; J trimming: 3 bases; junction bases outside the gene matches: 9. CDR1 is SGHAT, CDR2 FQNNGV, per germline. The CDR3 runs to 16 residues. Here the CDR3 DNA reads TGTGCCAGCAGCTTAGTCGGGGACAGCTCTTACTACGAGCAGTACTTC. The encoded protein is CASSLVGDSSYYEQYF. Using reference TRBV11-2 and TRBJ2-7 for the parts outside the CDR3, the full variable domain is EAGVAQSPRYKIIEKRQSVAFWCNPISGHATLYWYQQILGQGPKLLIQFQNNGVVDDSQLPKDRFSAERLKGVDSTLKIQPAKLEDSAVYLCASSLVGDSSYYEQYFGPGTRLTVT.

The chain carries TRBV7-8 and TRBJ1-1; tentative D call: TRBD1 (5 bases). The length of the CDR3 is 15 residues. Germline lookup yields CDR1 SGHVS and CDR2 FQNEAQ. The V and J ends lost 5 bases and 1 base respectively, with 14 bases between them. CDR3 sequence: CASSPTGLPNTEAFF. As DNA, the CDR3 is TGTGCCAGCAGCCCAACGGGACTCCCGAACACTGAAGCTTTCTTT.

The V call is TRBV6-5, the J call TRBJ2-3; D unclear. The CDR3 spans 17 residues. The germline V gene has CDR1 MNHEY and CDR2 SVGAGI. Trimming stripped 3 bases from V and 0 bases from J, with 16 bases between. CDR3 nucleotides: TGTGCCAGCAGTTATTTCCGAGAAGACCCTAGCACAGATACGCAGTATTTT. Residues: CASSYFREDPSTDTQYF.

This clonotype came up many times. The J gene is TRBJ2-1, the V gene TRBV29-1; D is ambiguous. Trimming stripped 7 bases from V and 7 bases from J, with 14 bases between. Germline CDR1 is SQVTM and CDR2 is ANQGSEA. The CDR3 contains 12 residues. The CDR3 DNA reads TGCAGCGAGTGGCCCCTGGGAAATGAGCAGTTCTTC. It specifies CSEWPLGNEQFF.

The chain combines TRBV7-6 with TRBJ2-3; D is perhaps TRBD2 (5 bases). With 5 bases removed from V and 0 bases from J, the gap between germline ends came to 12 bases. Germline V gene sequence: CDR1 SGHVS, CDR2 FNYEAQ. The length of the CDR3 is 15 residues. The CDR3 DNA is TGTGCCAGCAGCGGGAGTGGTTTTAGCACAGATACGCAGTATTTT. This codes for CASSGSGFSTDTQYF.

A few counts support this clonotype. The V call is TRBV6-2 or TRBV6-3, the J call TRBJ2-1; unclear D gene. The CDR3 totals 14 residues. The germline V gene has CDR1 MNHEY and CDR2 SVGEGT. V was pared by 2 bases and J by 2 bases, with 7 bases between. The CDR3 spells CASSYGGPYNEQFF. CDR3 sequence (DNA): TGTGCCAGCAGTTACGGCGGCCCCTACAATGAGCAGTTCTTC.

Comments on this clonotype: As the CDR3 is not closed by the conserved phenylalanine or tryptophan, this likely results from a read error. The V and J genes are TRBV7-9 and TRBJ2-1, with a tentative D call TRBD1 (5 bases). From germline, CDR1 is SEHNR and CDR2 FQNEAQ (reference sequence). V was cut by 5 bases and J by 5 bases, with 10 bases left in between. The CDR3 sequence is 13 residues long. Here the CDR3 reads CASSTDRHNEQFS. DNA for the CDR3: TGTGCCAGCAGCACAGACAGACACAATGAGCAGTTCTCC.

The chain joins TRBV5-1 to TRBJ2-4, with D perhaps matching TRBD2 (6 bases). The end of the DNA is better explained by TRBJ2-7, so the J call may be wrong. This CDR3 region has 15 residues. Germline-derived CDR1 and CDR2 are SGHRS and YFSETQ. CDR3 sequence reads: CASSLEGLSDYEQYF. As DNA, the CDR3 is TGCGCCAGCAGCTTGGAGGGACTCAGTGACTACGAGCAGTACTTC.

The gene calls are TRBV9 and TRBJ2-1; D call uncertain. The CDR3 sequence is 13 residues long. The germline CDR1 and CDR2 sequences are SGDLS and YYNGEE. V lost 0 bases and J 9 bases, leaving 10 bases between the germline ends. The CDR3 region has the DNA TGTGCCAGCAGCGTAGAGCCGCAGCGTGAGCAGTTCTTC. It translates to CASSVEPQREQFF.

At least ten counts were recorded for this clonotype. The chain recombines TRBV5-1 with TRBJ2-3, with D possibly being TRBD2 (6 bases). Trimming took 0 bases from V and 3 from J, leaving 11 bases between them. Per the germline V gene, CDR1 is SGHRS and CDR2 is YFSETQ. The CDR3 contains 15 residues. The CDR3 coding sequence is TGCGCCAGCAGCTTGGCGGGACTGGCGACAGATACGCAGTATTTT. It yields the protein CASSLAGLATDTQYF.

V usage is TRBV5-5 and J usage is TRBJ1-1, with D tentatively TRBD1 (6 bases). The CDR3 is 12 amino acids. Trimming cost V 5 bases and J 4 bases, with 9 bases left between them. From germline, CDR1 is SGHKS and CDR2 YYEKEE (reference sequence). This chain's CDR3 is CASRQGPTEAFF. CDR3 nucleotides: TGTGCCAGCAGACAGGGACCCACTGAAGCTTTCTTT.

The V call is TRBV28, the J call TRBJ2-7; D may match TRBD1 or TRBD2 (6 bases each). The V gene's germline CDR1 is MDHEN and CDR2 SYDVKM. V was cut by 6 bases and J by 1 base, with 19 bases left in between. The CDR3 length is 16 residues. The CDR3 spells CASSPRGAWGSYEQYF. Here the CDR3 DNA reads TGTGCCAGCAGCCCAAGGGGGGCATGGGGATCCTACGAGCAGTACTTC.

The chain is built from TRBV27 and TRBJ2-4, with 7 bases lining up with TRBD1. CDR3 length equals 12 residues. In germline, CDR1 is MNHEY, CDR2 SMNVEV (reference sequence). J gave up 12 bases and V 5 bases, and 7 bases lay outside the gene matches. The CDR3 DNA is TGTGCCAGCAGTGCACCGGGACAGCCTCAGTACTTC. Translation gives CASSAPGQPQYF.

This clonotype was seen only a few times. The CDR3 coding sequence is TGTGCCATCAGAGGCGTTCAAGAGACCCAGTACTTC. Its protein is CAIRGVQETQYF. V and J are TRBV10-3 and TRBJ2-5; no clear D. V lost 6 bases to trimming and J lost 2 bases, with 7 bases between them. This CDR3 spans 12 amino acids. Germline CDR1 reads ENHRY; CDR2 reads SYGVKD.